These 3 T cell receptor beta chains originate from one sample sequenced in a study of neurological immune-mediated disorders. TCRdb recomputed calls from the 5' RACE reads with MiXCR, one row per CDR3 protein. There are about 120,000 distinct CDR3 sequences in the sample; roughly 3.2% occur only once, and 1% to 1.5% lies in the top ten. The specimen was PBMCs. The origin of the receptors is a woman in her 30s with multiple sclerosis.

In its sample, this clonotype was seen many times. The V call is TRBV7-2, the J call TRBJ2-1, with D possibly being TRBD2 (6 bases). Deletions cut 5 bases from V and 5 bases from J, with 19 bases between. Looked up from germline, CDR1 is SGHTA and CDR2 is FQGNSA. CDR3 length equals 16 residues. The CDR3 is CASSPFRGSPHNEQFF. In DNA form, the CDR3 reads TGTGCCAGCAGCCCCTTTCGGGGGAGCCCCCACAATGAGCAGTTCTTC.

There are many counts of this clonotype. The V and J genes are TRBV5-1 and TRBJ1-1; the D gene is possibly TRBD1 (5 bases). Trimming cost V 9 bases and J 3 bases, with 18 bases left between them. CDR1 and CDR2 (germline): SGHRS, YFSETQ. This CDR3 spans 14 amino acids. The CDR3 nucleotides are TGCGCCACCCAAAGTGGCAGGGCGGACACTGAAGCTTTCTTT. This sequence encodes CATQSGRADTEAFF.

This clonotype showed up many times. The gene calls are TRBV5-1 and TRBJ2-4; TRBD2 matches 11 bases. The CDR3 is made up of 17 amino acids. Unmatched junction bases numbered 10, after V lost 0 bases and J lost 8 bases. Germline V gene data show CDR1 as SGHRS and CDR2 as YFSETQ. The DNA of the CDR3 is TGCGCCAGCAGCTTGGTCGGGCTAGCGGGGGGAAAGGACATTCAGTACTTC. This encodes CASSLVGLAGGKDIQYF. The variable domain in full, completed from reference TRBV5-1 and TRBJ2-4, reads KAGVTQTPRYLIKTRGQQVTLSCSPISGHRSVSWYQQTPGQGLQFLFEYFSETQRNKGNFPGRFSGRQFSNSRSEMNVSTLELGDSALYLCASSLVGLAGGKDIQYFGAGTRLSVL.